These 20 T cell receptor beta chains were sequenced from one sample in a study of technical replicates of blood from a few donors. Assay: immunoSEQ multiplex PCR; the TCRdb copy retains only in-frame clones and omits some. This sample has about 14,000 clones, with around 83% found just once. The sequenced sample consisted of PBMCs. The receptors here all came from a human donor in good health.

This sequence joins TRBV21-1 and TRBJ2-5; TRBD2 was called by the table and not checked on the DNA. TRBV21-1 is a pseudogene locus. The CDR3 runs 16 residues. The CDR3 spells CASSKPGGTSRETQYF. The CDR3 coding sequence is TGTGCCAGCAGCAAACCAGGAGGGACTAGCAGGGAGACCCAGTACTTC.

The chain recombines TRBV4-2 with TRBJ2-3; 9 positions match TRBD2. The CDR3 is 17 residues long. Germline CDR1 reads LGHNA; CDR2 reads YNFKEQ. Germline trimming cut 3 bases from V and 2 bases from J; bases unmatched to any gene: 9. The CDR3 DNA sequence: TGTGCCAGCAGCCAGGATTTTAGCGGGAGCCCCACAGATACGCAGTATTTT. It encodes CASSQDFSGSPTDTQYF.

The chain recombines TRBV15 with TRBJ2-7; 7 positions agree with TRBD1. The CDR3 contains 20 residues. The trim removed 1 base at V and 6 bases at J, leaving 24 bases unmatched. The germline V gene encodes CDR1 LNHNV and CDR2 YYDKDF (reference sequence). The CDR3 here is CATSRGFGQVGSSGSSEQYF. The CDR3 nucleotides read TGTGCCACCAGCAGAGGATTTGGACAGGTTGGGTCGTCCGGGTCGTCCGAGCAGTACTTC.

The table lists this clone with a count of one. This chain links TRBV5-8 with TRBJ2-3, with 8 bases fitting TRBD1. CDR3 size: 16 residues. Losses at the gene ends were 4 bases for V and 5 bases for J; bases not matched to a gene: 12. Germline V gene data show CDR1 as SGHTS and CDR2 as YDEGEE. The CDR3 DNA follows: TGTGCCAGCAGCACACTAGGGTCAGGGGGCGAAGATACGCAGTATTTT. Translating it yields CASSTLGSGGEDTQYF.

The chain joins TRBV30 to TRBJ2-3; 8 bases are a match to TRBD1. This CDR3 contains 14 residues. Germline-derived CDR1 and CDR2 are GTSNPN and SVGIG (reference sequence). Losses at the gene ends were 4 bases for V and 3 bases for J; bases not matched to a gene: 6. This CDR3 reads CAWTRGPVTDTQYF. CDR3 nucleotide sequence: TGTGCCTGGACCAGGGGGCCAGTTACAGATACGCAGTATTTT. Full variable domain (outside the CDR3, taken from reference TRBV30 and TRBJ2-3): SQTIHQWPATLVQPVGSPLSLECTVEGTSNPNLYWYRQAAGRGLQLLFYSVGIGQISSEVPQNLSASRPQDRQFILSSKKLLLSDSGFYLCAWTRGPVTDTQYFGPGTRLTVL.

The gene calls are TRBV5-1 and TRBJ1-2; D might be TRBD1 (5 bases). V dropped 1 base and J dropped 6 bases, with 7 bases sitting between them. Looked up from germline, CDR1 is SGHRS and CDR2 is YFSETQ. This CDR3 comprises 12 residues. The chain's CDR3 is CASSLSGHGYTF. As DNA, the CDR3 is TGCGCCAGCAGCTTGTCAGGGCATGGCTACACCTTC.

The rearrangement uses TRBV29-1 and TRBJ2-1; maybe TRBD2 (6 bases). CDR3 length: 13 residues. Trimming stripped 8 bases from V and 4 bases from J, with 15 bases between. Germline V CDR1 and CDR2: SQVTM, ANQGSEA. The CDR3 is CSTAEREYNEQFF. The CDR3 nucleotides read TGCAGCACGGCTGAACGGGAGTACAATGAGCAGTTCTTC.

The chain links TRBV4-1 to TRBJ2-7; the match to TRBD1 covers 8 bases. There are 22 residues in the CDR3. Trimming cost V 0 bases and J 4 bases; bases outside gene matches: 26. Germline CDR1 is MGHRA and CDR2 is YSYEKL. CDR3 nucleotide sequence: TGCGCCAGCAGCCAAGAGTGGATTTCTGCTGGTCGTCGGGACAGGAGTTGTTACGAGCAGTACTTC. Translated, it gives CASSQEWISAGRRDRSCYEQYF.

This clone is a singleton in its sample. The rearrangement links TRBV2 to TRBJ2-1, with 14 nucleotides matching TRBD2. The trim removed 6 bases at V and 4 bases at J, leaving 2 bases unmatched. The CDR3 length is 15 residues. CDR1 and CDR2 from the germline V gene are SNHLY and FYNNEI. The CDR3 DNA is TGTGCCAGCAGCGGACTAGCGGGGGGATACAATGAGCAGTTCTTC. The encoded protein is CASSGLAGGYNEQFF. Together with reference TRBV2 and TRBJ2-1, the CDR3 gives the full variable domain: EPEVTQTPSHQVTQMGQEVILRCVPISNHLYFYWYRQILGQKVEFLVSFYNNEISEKSEIFDDQFSVERPDGSNFTLKIRSTKLEDSAMYFCASSGLAGGYNEQFFGPGTRLTVL.

With respect to this clone: One end of the junction varies from germline; a read error may be responsible. CDR3 nucleotides: TGTGCCAGCAGCTTAGAAGGCCGGCCGTACAGTGAGCAGTTCTTC. Protein sequence: CASSLEGRPYSEQFF. The rearrangement joins TRBV11-2 to TRBJ2-1; D unclear. This CDR3 spans 15 amino acids. Germline V lookup: CDR1 SGHAT, CDR2 FQNNGV.

The chain has TRBV14 and TRBJ2-7; 7 positions agree with TRBD2. V dropped 1 base and J dropped 4; count of bases not matched to a gene: 10. CDR3 size: 16 residues. Per germline, CDR1 SGHDN and CDR2 FVKESK. CDR3 DNA: TGTGCCAGCAGCCAAGCTACCACTAGCGCTGCGTACGAGCAGTACTTC. Its protein is CASSQATTSAAYEQYF.

This sequence joins TRBV18 and TRBJ2-5; no clear D. The V gene's germline CDR1 is KGHSH and CDR2 LQKENI. CDR3 length: 13 residues. V lost 0 bases, J lost 2 bases, and 4 bases lay in between. Here the CDR3 DNA reads TGTGCCAGCTCACCACCCGTACAAGAGACCCAGTACTTC. Translated: CASSPPVQETQYF.

The chain combines TRBV15 with TRBJ2-5; perhaps TRBD2 as D (6 bases). The ends were cut back, 1 base at V and 4 bases at J, with 10 bases in the middle. Germline V gives CDR1 LNHNV, CDR2 YYDKDF (reference sequence). The CDR3 is 14 amino acids. The CDR3 protein is CATSRAPSVETQYF. The CDR3 DNA sequence: TGTGCCACCAGCAGAGCCCCTAGCGTAGAGACCCAGTACTTC.

The chain carries TRBV9 and TRBJ1-1; D is perhaps TRBD1 (5 bases). From germline, CDR1 is SGDLS and CDR2 YYNGEE. The CDR3 extends over 15 amino acids. V was trimmed by 0 bases and J by 1 base, leaving 10 bases between them. The CDR3 loop reads CASSVDVGGNTEAFF. Written as DNA, the CDR3 is TGTGCCAGCAGCGTAGATGTGGGGGGGAACACTGAAGCTTTCTTT.

This chain connects TRBV18 to TRBJ1-2; TRBD1 matches 7 bases. Trimming took 1 base from V and 6 from J; bases not matched to a gene: 5. This CDR3 spans 14 amino acids. In germline, CDR1 is KGHSH, CDR2 LQKENI. The CDR3 here is CASSPRQGDHGYTF. The DNA for the CDR3 is TGTGCCAGCTCACCACGTCAGGGGGATCATGGCTACACCTTC.

The V and J genes are TRBV11-2 and TRBJ1-4; D gene uncertain. V lost 0 bases, J lost 8 bases, and 13 bases lay in between. Germline V gene lookup returns CDR1 SGHAT and CDR2 FQNNGV. The CDR3 spans 15 residues. The CDR3 DNA reads TGTGCCAGCAGCTTAGATGCGGGAGACGGAGAAAAACTGTTTTTT. This gives the protein CASSLDAGDGEKLFF. The full variable domain, rest sourced from reference TRBV11-2 and TRBJ1-4, is EAGVAQSPRYKIIEKRQSVAFWCNPISGHATLYWYQQILGQGPKLLIQFQNNGVVDDSQLPKDRFSAERLKGVDSTLKIQPAKLEDSAVYLCASSLDAGDGEKLFFGSGTQLSVL.

The rearrangement uses TRBV11-2 and TRBJ2-2, with D tentatively TRBD2 (6 bases). With 5 bases removed from V and 5 bases from J, the gap between germline ends came to 21 bases. The CDR3 has 17 amino acids. Germline-derived CDR1 and CDR2 are SGHAT and FQNNGV. CDR3 region: CASSPTGVGVLTGELFF. The CDR3 DNA reads TGTGCCAGCAGCCCTACGGGGGTGGGAGTTTTGACCGGGGAGCTGTTTTTT.

This chain uses TRBV9 with TRBJ1-3; D not certain. V was trimmed by 0 bases and J by 2 bases, leaving 9 bases between them. The germline gives CDR1 SGDLS, CDR2 YYNGEE. The CDR3 totals 15 residues. The CDR3 nucleotides are TGTGCCAGCAGCGTAGGGGCAGTGGCTGGAAACACCATATATTTT. It specifies CASSVGAVAGNTIYF.

This clone appeared a single time. The chain is built from TRBV19 and TRBJ2-5; 7 bases align to TRBD1. The CDR3 runs 15 residues. V shed 0 bases, J shed 5 bases, and the junction held 6 bases outside the gene matches. Germline lookup yields CDR1 LNHDA and CDR2 SQIVND (reference sequence). CDR3 DNA: TGTGCCAGTAGTATAGATCGAGGGGGCCCGGAGACCCAGTACTTC. It translates to CASSIDRGGPETQYF. Using reference TRBV19 and TRBJ2-5 for the parts outside the CDR3, the full variable domain is DGGITQSPKYLFRKEGQNVTLSCEQNLNHDAMYWYRQDPGQGLRLIYYSQIVNDFQKGDIAEGYSVSREKKESFPLTVTSAQKNPTAFYLCASSIDRGGPETQYFGPGTRLLVL.

This clone was picked up a small number of times. The chain carries TRBV19 and TRBJ2-5, with a weak D call TRBD1 (6 bases). The CDR3 spans 18 residues. Per germline, CDR1 LNHDA and CDR2 SQIVND (reference sequence). Trimming pared 0 bases from V and 3 bases from J, leaving 20 bases between. CDR3 protein: CASSIDSLGASGKETQYF. Here the CDR3 DNA reads TGTGCCAGTAGTATAGATTCATTGGGGGCTTCGGGTAAAGAGACCCAGTACTTC.